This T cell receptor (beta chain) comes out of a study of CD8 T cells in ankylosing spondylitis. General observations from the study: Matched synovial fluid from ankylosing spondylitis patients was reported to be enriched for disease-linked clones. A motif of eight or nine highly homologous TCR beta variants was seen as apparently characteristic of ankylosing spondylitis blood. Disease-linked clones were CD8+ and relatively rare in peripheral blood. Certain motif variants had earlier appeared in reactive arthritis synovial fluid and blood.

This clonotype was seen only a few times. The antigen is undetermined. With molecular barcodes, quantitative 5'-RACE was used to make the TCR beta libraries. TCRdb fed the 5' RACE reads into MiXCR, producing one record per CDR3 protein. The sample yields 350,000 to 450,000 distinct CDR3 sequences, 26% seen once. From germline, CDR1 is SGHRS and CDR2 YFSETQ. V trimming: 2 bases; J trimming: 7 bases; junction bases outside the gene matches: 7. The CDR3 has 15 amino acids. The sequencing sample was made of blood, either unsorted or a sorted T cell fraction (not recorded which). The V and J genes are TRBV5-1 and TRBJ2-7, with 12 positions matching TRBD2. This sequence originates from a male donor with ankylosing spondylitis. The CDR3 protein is CASSLPSGRADEQYF. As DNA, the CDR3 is TGCGCCAGCAGCTTACCTAGCGGGAGGGCCGATGAGCAGTACTTC.